The 14 T cell receptor beta chains reported below all come from one sample, sequenced in a study of blood T cells in healthy people across ages. A second PCR, run for about 7 to 11 cycles, used a sample-barcoded 5' primer plus a J-beta primer mix. TCRdb re-analysed the 5' RACE reads in MiXCR, keeping a single row per CDR3 protein. The sample lists 780,000 or so distinct CDR3 sequences; just under 25% were seen once. Separately, the same data were catalogued under a study of T cells of mothers and their children.

What was sequenced was blood. The source of these receptors is a boy aged 10-17 years in good health.

CDR3 sequence: CSAENRGSYNSPLHF. Here the CDR3 DNA reads TGCAGTGCTGAGAACAGGGGATCCTATAATTCACCCCTCCACTTT. This chain links TRBV20-1 with TRBJ1-6, with TRBD1 matching 7 bases. V lost 5 bases and J lost 1; bases outside the gene matches: 5. Germline-derived CDR1 and CDR2 are DFQATT and SNEGSKA (reference sequence). The CDR3 has 15 residues.

The genes are TRBV15 and TRBJ2-7; D perhaps matches TRBD1 (5 bases). The CDR3 runs to 15 residues. V lost 0 bases and J lost 2, with 11 bases in between. CDR1 is LNHNV, CDR2 YYDKDF, per germline (reference sequence). This CDR3 reads CATSRDLAGPYEQYF. For the CDR3, the DNA is TGTGCCACCAGCAGAGATTTGGCAGGGCCCTACGAGCAGTACTTC.

This clonotype was detected a few times. J is TRBJ2-5 and V is TRBV5-5; D call uncertain. Trimming left V 0 bases short and J 4 bases short, with 13 bases between. Germline-derived CDR1 and CDR2 are SGHKS and YYEKEE (reference sequence). The CDR3 runs to 15 residues. The CDR3 loop is CASSLASAAGETQYF. CDR3 in DNA: TGTGCCAGCAGCTTGGCGTCGGCAGCAGGAGAGACCCAGTACTTC.

The CDR3 loop is CSVVGVGNTIYF. In nucleotides, the CDR3 is TGCAGCGTTGTAGGGGTTGGAAACACCATATATTTT. The gene calls are TRBV29-1 and TRBJ1-3; the D gene is possibly TRBD1 (5 bases). There are 12 residues in the CDR3. Germline V gene sequence: CDR1 SQVTM, CDR2 ANQGSEA. V lost 4 bases and J lost 3, with 7 bases in between. The whole variable domain, filled in from reference TRBV29-1 and TRBJ1-3, reads SAVISQKPSRDICQRGTSLTIQCQVDSQVTMMFWYRQQPGQSLTLIATANQGSEATYESGFVIDKFPISRPNLTFSTLTVSNMSPEDSSIYLCSVVGVGNTIYFGEGSWLTVV.

The table lists this clonotype with many counts. This sequence joins TRBV28 and TRBJ2-5, with 9 bases aligning to TRBD2. The CDR3 contains 15 residues. The germline V gene encodes CDR1 MDHEN and CDR2 SYDVKM. With 6 bases clipped from V and 1 base from J, the junction kept 6 bases outside the gene matches. CDR3 nucleotide sequence: TGTGCCAGCAGCTTAGGCGGGGGGGCCCAAGAGACCCAGTACTTC. Translated, it gives CASSLGGGAQETQYF.

There are a few counts of this clonotype. The V and J genes are TRBV28 and TRBJ2-2; TRBD1 might be the D (5 bases). The CDR3 consists of 16 residues. The germline gives CDR1 MDHEN, CDR2 SYDVKM. Trimming left V 2 bases short and J 6 bases short, with 16 bases between. CDR3 DNA sequence: TGTGCCAGCAGTTTAGGTCAGGGAATGAGCGCCGGGGAGCTGTTTTTT. This gives the protein CASSLGQGMSAGELFF.

The chain employs TRBV5-1 and TRBJ2-5, with a tentative D call TRBD2 (6 bases). The V end lost 0 bases, the J end lost 11 bases, and 17 bases lay between the germline ends. CDR1 and CDR2 from the germline V gene are SGHRS and YFSETQ. The CDR3 covers 14 residues. The CDR3 here is CASSLDFLGGEQYF. The CDR3 bases are TGCGCCAGCAGCTTGGATTTCCTCGGAGGGGAGCAGTACTTC.

The gene calls are TRBV20-1 and TRBJ2-3; 10 nucleotides match TRBD2. The CDR3 length is 13 residues. V lost 8 bases, J lost 6 bases, and 8 bases stayed unmatched. Germline V lookup: CDR1 DFQATT, CDR2 SNEGSKA (reference sequence). The CDR3 sequence: CSPKLAGLDTQYF. The DNA for the CDR3 is TGCAGTCCGAAACTAGCGGGGTTGGATACGCAGTATTTT.

As concerns this clonotype: An end of the junction differs from the germline gene, which may be a read error. This chain uses TRBV3-1 with TRBJ1-4; D is ambiguous. Germline loops: CDR1 LGHDT, CDR2 YNNKEL (reference sequence). The CDR3 covers 15 residues. The CDR3 sequence is CTSSPRRLFNEKLFF. The CDR3 nucleotides are TGTACCAGCAGCCCTCGCAGGTTATTTAATGAAAAACTGTTTTTT. The full variable domain, in which reference TRBV3-1 and TRBJ1-4 provide the parts outside the CDR3, is DTAVSQTPKYLVTQMGNDKSIKCEQNLGHDTMYWYKQDSKKFLKIMFSYNNKELIINETVPNRFSPKSPDKAHLNLHINSLELGDSAVYFCTSSPRRLFNEKLFFGSGTQLSVL.

This chain connects TRBV27 to TRBJ1-4; D perhaps matches TRBD1 (6 bases). Germline V gives CDR1 MNHEY, CDR2 SMNVEV (reference sequence). This CDR3 has 15 residues. Trimming took 7 bases from V and 4 from J, leaving 16 bases between them. The CDR3 region has the DNA TGTGCCAGCAACCAGAGGGGCAGGGGTAATGAAAAACTGTTTTTT. Residues: CASNQRGRGNEKLFF.

In its sample, this clonotype was seen once. V gene TRBV15 combines with J gene TRBJ1-5, with a tentative D call TRBD1 (6 bases). V lost 5 bases and J 0 bases, leaving 11 bases between the germline ends. The germline gives CDR1 LNHNV, CDR2 YYDKDF (reference sequence). This CDR3 spans 15 amino acids. The CDR3 loop reads CATSSGVNSNQPQHF. CDR3 bases: TGTGCCACCAGCTCAGGGGTCAATAGCAATCAGCCCCAGCATTTT.

This clonotype was observed a few times. The chain is built from TRBV5-1 and TRBJ1-4; D not certain. The V and J ends lost 2 bases and 8 bases respectively, with 13 bases between them. The CDR3 sequence is 14 residues long. Germline V lookup: CDR1 SGHRS, CDR2 YFSETQ. The CDR3 bases are TGCGCCAGCAGCTTTATAAGGATCCAGGAAAAACTGTTTTTT. Amino acids: CASSFIRIQEKLFF.

The CDR3 region has the DNA TGCAGCGTTGCACCCAGACTAGCGGGAGATAATACGCAGTATTTT. Protein product: CSVAPRLAGDNTQYF. V gene TRBV29-1 combines with J gene TRBJ2-3; 12 bases are a match to TRBD2. The ends lost 4 bases at V and 7 bases at J; junction bases unmatched: 9. The CDR3 is 15 amino acids. Per the germline V gene, CDR1 is SQVTM and CDR2 is ANQGSEA.

The rearrangement links TRBV29-1 to TRBJ2-1; D is perhaps TRBD1 (6 bases). The CDR3 contains 12 residues. Trimming removed 6 bases from V and 6 bases from J, with 12 bases in between. Germline V gene lookup returns CDR1 SQVTM and CDR2 ANQGSEA. In nucleotides, the CDR3 is TGCAGCGTCGGTGGACAGTTCAATGAGCAGTTCTTC. Encoded protein: CSVGGQFNEQFF.